These 4 T cell receptor beta chains share one sample of origin, sequenced in a study of cytomegalovirus exposure and HLA in healthy donors. 13 Jbeta primers and 60 Vbeta primers were used for the PCR. This table comes from immunoSEQ multiplex PCR, and its TCRdb copy is limited to in-frame clones, with some not included. The data show more than 90,000 clones, approximately 77% seen once. Sequences were obtained from PBMCs. All receptors come from a female donor in good health and CMV-seronegative.

The chain is built from TRBV5-1 and TRBJ2-1, with TRBD2 matching 16 bases. This CDR3 spans 23 amino acids. V trimming: 5 bases; J trimming: 3 bases; junction bases outside the gene matches: 23. Germline V gene sequence: CDR1 SGHRS, CDR2 YFSETQ. The CDR3 here is CASRSAMALVTGLAGGRYNEQFF. The CDR3 bases are TGCGCCAGCAGGAGCGCCATGGCATTGGTGACGGGACTAGCGGGAGGGCGCTACAATGAGCAGTTCTTC.

This rearrangement joins TRBV5-1 to TRBJ1-6, with 9 bases lining up with TRBD1. The J segment lost 7 bases and the V segment lost 5 bases, leaving 1 base of the junction unmatched. CDR1 is SGHRS, CDR2 YFSETQ, per germline. CDR3 length: 13 residues. CDR3 coding DNA: TGCGCCAGCAGTACAGGGGGCAATTCACCCCTCCACTTT. Protein sequence: CASSTGGNSPLHF.

The CDR3 DNA reads TGTGCCAGCAGCTTAGTCGGGACAGATAATTCACCCCTCCACTTT. Protein sequence: CASSLVGTDNSPLHF. The chain is built from TRBV7-9 and TRBJ1-6; 7 nucleotides agree with TRBD1. V was pared by 1 base and J by 5 bases, with 2 bases of the junction left unmatched. The CDR3 runs to 15 residues. CDR1 is SEHNR, CDR2 FQNEAQ, per germline (reference sequence).

The chain combines TRBV30 with TRBJ2-3; unclear D gene. CDR3 length equals 11 residues. The V end lost 3 bases, the J end lost 2 bases, and 3 bases lay between the germline ends. Germline CDR1 and CDR2: GTSNPN and SVGIG (reference sequence). The CDR3 region is CAWSITDTQYF. The CDR3 DNA follows: TGTGCCTGGAGCATCACAGATACGCAGTATTTT.